The clone carrying this TCR beta chain was seen only once. Its specificity is unknown. TCRdb passed the 5' RACE reads through MiXCR, listing each CDR3 protein once. There are hundreds of thousands of distinct CDR3 sequences in the sample; roughly 25% occur only once, and 0.89% lies in the top ten. The data originate from a study of CD8 T cells in ankylosing spondylitis. Study conclusions and caveats: Disease-associated clonotypes exhibited CD8+ identity and were relatively infrequent in peripheral blood. Blood of patients with ankylosing spondylitis appeared to be characterized by a TCR beta motif of about eight highly homologous variants.

The CDR3 runs to 15 residues. V dropped 1 base and J dropped 3; count of bases not matched to a gene: 4. Germline lookup yields CDR1 DFQATT and CDR2 SNEGSKA (reference sequence). The receptor was derived from a male donor with ankylosing spondylitis. This chain uses TRBV20-1 with TRBJ2-7; 12 bases are a match to TRBD2. The sequenced material came from blood, either unsorted or a sorted T cell fraction (not recorded which). CDR3 DNA: TGCAGTGCTAGAGCTCCGGGACTAGCGGGCTACGAGCAGTACTTC. Translated, it gives CSARAPGLAGYEQYF.